This TCR beta chain was identified during a study of blood T cell repertoires in COVID-19. Overall study context: COVID-19 samples collected from the United States, Italy and Spain covered acute and convalescent phases. In each case, the material was cDNA or gDNA derived from T cells, B-cell-depleted T cells, or PBMCs.

Per the original data handling: Estimates of nucleated cell counts were drawn from the amplification of reference gene primers. Assay: immunoSEQ multiplex PCR; the TCRdb copy retains only in-frame clones and omits some. The V and J calls and the clone size are those of that table, but D and trimming were determined from the DNA. The sample comprises over 100,000 clones, about 88% of which are singletons, and 1.4% to 1.5% rests with the top ten. The CDR3 has 15 amino acids. Trimming took 0 bases from V and 2 from J, leaving 9 bases between them. From germline, CDR1 is SGHVS and CDR2 FNYEAQ. The chain is built from TRBV7-6 and TRBJ2-3; a possible D gene is TRBD1 (5 bases). The TCR sequence derives from a man aged 40-49 years with acute or convalescent COVID-19. Sequencing was performed on peripheral blood. The CDR3 DNA sequence: TGTGCCAGCAGCTTAGCGGCCAGGGCCACAGATACGCAGTATTTT. This translates into CASSLAARATDTQYF.